The entry that follows covers one TCR beta chain sequence. The source of the sample is a study of blood T cell repertoires in COVID-19. Per the study methods: Cell counts per sample came from amplifying reference gene primers. TCRdb keeps only in-frame clones here, not all; method: immunoSEQ multiplex PCR. V, J and clone size were drawn from that table, and D and trimming were deduced from the DNA. The sample has 200,000 to 250,000 clones; approximately 86% are singletons. Germline trimming cut 2 bases from V and 0 bases from J; bases unmatched to any gene: 3. The germline gives CDR1 MNHEY, CDR2 SVGEGT. The CDR3 has 15 amino acids.

This sequence originates from a woman aged 70-85 years with active or convalescent COVID-19. The chain carries TRBV6-2 or TRBV6-3 and TRBJ2-5, with 7 bases lining up with TRBD1. Sequencing was done on a sample of peripheral blood. The CDR3 coding sequence is TGTGCCAGCAGTTACGAGGGGGCGTACCAAGAGACCCAGTACTTC. Its translation is CASSYEGAYQETQYF.